This passage covers 29 T cell receptor beta chains from one sample sequenced in a study of shared clonotypes between healthy human individuals. Sequencing used immunoSEQ multiplex PCR; TCRdb keeps in-frame clones, though not all of them. The sample carries 400,000 to 600,000 clones, roughly 95% recorded once. Sequenced: naive CD4+ T cells sorted from blood. Specified subset: CD45RA+ positively selected. The receptors derive from a woman aged 25-40 years in good health.

V usage is TRBV10-1 and J usage is TRBJ2-3; D not certain. Germline CDR1 is WNHNN and CDR2 is SYGVQD (reference sequence). The V end lost 6 bases, the J end lost 8 bases, and 18 bases lay between the germline ends. This CDR3 contains 14 residues. The CDR3, as DNA: TGCGCCAGCAGCCTGGATCCGGGCAGAGGTACGCAGTATTTT. This sequence encodes CASSLDPGRGTQYF.

The chain joins TRBV7-9 to TRBJ2-7; D is perhaps TRBD1 or TRBD2 (5 bases each). This CDR3 comprises 14 residues. Trimming stripped 5 bases from V and 5 bases from J, with 16 bases between. CDR1 SEHNR and CDR2 FQNEAQ come from the germline V gene (reference sequence). The CDR3 DNA reads TGTGCCAGCAGCCGAGGGGCAGGGAACCACGAGCAGTACTTC. Protein: CASSRGAGNHEQYF.

This clone was observed a few times. The chain carries TRBV2 and TRBJ1-5, with D perhaps TRBD1 (5 bases). CDR3 length equals 14 residues. In germline, CDR1 is SNHLY, CDR2 FYNNEI. The V and J ends lost 4 bases and 11 bases respectively, with 18 bases between them. CDR3 bases: TGTGCCAGCAGTGCGGTAGTAGTCCGGGGGACCCAGCATTTT. Translated, it gives CASSAVVVRGTQHF.

This rearrangement joins TRBV28 to TRBJ2-1, with 10 bases fitting TRBD2. The CDR3 length is 15 residues. The J segment lost 0 bases and the V segment lost 7 bases, leaving 3 bases of the junction unmatched. CDR1 MDHEN and CDR2 SYDVKM come from the germline V gene. The CDR3 region is CASNPSGSSYNEQFF. The CDR3 DNA follows: TGTGCCAGCAACCCTAGCGGGAGCTCCTACAATGAGCAGTTCTTC.

V and J are TRBV7-9 and TRBJ2-3, with 8 positions matching TRBD1. The CDR3 contains 14 residues. J was trimmed by 6 bases and V by 5 bases; bases with no gene match: 7. Germline CDR1 SEHNR, CDR2 FQNEAQ (reference sequence). The CDR3 loop is CASSTSRGPDTQYF. The CDR3 nucleotides read TGTGCCAGCAGCACCAGCAGGGGGCCCGATACGCAGTATTTT.

The rearrangement uses TRBV28 and TRBJ2-2, with D uncertain. The ends were cut back, 8 bases at V and 7 bases at J, with 17 bases in the middle. Germline values: CDR1 MDHEN, CDR2 SYDVKM. The CDR3 extends over 14 amino acids. CDR3 in DNA: TGTGCCAGCGCCAAGCGTAATCGGATCGGGGAGCTGTTTTTT. It translates to CASAKRNRIGELFF.

The chain recombines TRBV27 with TRBJ1-1; 10 bases fit TRBD1. Germline V gene data show CDR1 as MNHEY and CDR2 as SMNVEV (reference sequence). The CDR3 extends over 16 amino acids. With 5 bases clipped from V and 6 bases from J, the junction kept 12 bases outside the gene matches. DNA for the CDR3: TGTGCCAGCAGTAGGGGACAGGGGCGCCACGAGGCTGAAGCTTTCTTT. Translated, it gives CASSRGQGRHEAEAFF.

The chain couples TRBV18 to TRBJ2-2; D is perhaps TRBD2 (6 bases). CDR3 length: 15 amino acids. V was cut by 3 bases and J by 4 bases, with 12 bases left in between. From germline, CDR1 is KGHSH and CDR2 LQKENI. CDR3 sequence (DNA): TGTGCCAGCTCACCGCGGAGGGATGCCACCGGGGAGCTGTTTTTT. Translation: CASSPRRDATGELFF.

V gene TRBV28 combines with J gene TRBJ2-7; the D gene is possibly TRBD2 (7 bases). V lost 7 bases, J lost 2 bases, and 33 bases lay in between. Germline V gives CDR1 MDHEN, CDR2 SYDVKM. The CDR3 is made up of 20 amino acids. The CDR3 here is CASTSKLQMPLGGVTYEQYF. The DNA of the CDR3 is TGTGCCAGCACCTCAAAACTTCAGATGCCGCTAGGGGGGGTGACCTACGAGCAGTACTTC.

J is TRBJ1-2 and V is TRBV29-1, with 7 bases lining up with TRBD1. Trimming at V came to 2 bases and at J to 3 bases, leaving 6 bases not matched to a gene. Looked up from germline, CDR1 is SQVTM and CDR2 is ANQGSEA. The CDR3 sequence is 14 residues long. The CDR3: CSVESQGGDYGYTF. The CDR3 DNA reads TGCAGCGTTGAATCTCAGGGGGGGGACTATGGCTACACCTTC.

J is TRBJ2-3 and V is TRBV7-3; no reliable D call. Germline CDR1 is SGHTA and CDR2 is FQGTGA. The CDR3 spans 13 residues. V lost 3 bases and J lost 2, with 6 bases in between. Here the CDR3 reads CASSFEFTDTQYF. CDR3 bases: TGTGCCAGCAGCTTCGAGTTCACAGATACGCAGTATTTT.

The gene calls are TRBV4-1 and TRBJ2-1; possible D gene TRBD2, 5 bases. V lost 7 bases to trimming and J lost 6 bases, with 22 bases between them. Per germline, CDR1 MGHRA and CDR2 YSYEKL. The CDR3 has 16 amino acids. CDR3 sequence: CASNPLLSGPTNEQFF. The CDR3 DNA reads TGCGCCAGCAACCCTTTGTTAAGCGGCCCAACCAATGAGCAGTTCTTC.

The chain combines TRBV5-1 with TRBJ1-4; D is unclear. Trimming shortened V by 4 bases and J by 2 bases, and 9 bases separated the two germline ends. CDR1 is SGHRS and CDR2 is YFSETQ in the germline V gene. The CDR3 is 14 amino acids. This CDR3 is CASSEAPTNEKLFF. For the CDR3, the DNA is TGCGCCAGCAGCGAAGCGCCTACTAATGAAAAACTGTTTTTT.

The J gene is TRBJ2-5, the V gene TRBV18; 8 bases agree with TRBD1. The CDR3 consists of 14 residues. CDR1 and CDR2 from the germline V gene are KGHSH and LQKENI. After removal of 3 bases from V and 4 bases from J, the junction contained 4 bases not matched to a gene. CDR3 residues: CASSPNRGIETQYF. Written as DNA, the CDR3 is TGTGCCAGCTCACCGAACAGGGGGATAGAGACCCAGTACTTC.

The CDR3 coding sequence is TGCGCCAGCAGCTCGACGCCAGGGACAGGGAACACTGAAGCTTTCTTT. As protein: CASSSTPGTGNTEAFF. The chain couples TRBV5-1 to TRBJ1-1; TRBD1 aligns across 8 bases. This CDR3 comprises 16 residues. Germline V gene sequence: CDR1 SGHRS, CDR2 YFSETQ. V was pared by 3 bases and J by 1 base, with 8 bases of the junction left unmatched.

The V and J genes are TRBV14 and TRBJ2-1; TRBD2 matches at 9 bases. V lost 4 bases to trimming and J lost 7 bases; unmatched junction nucleotides: 20. This CDR3 is built from 19 residues. The germline CDR1 and CDR2 sequences are SGHDN and FVKESK. CDR3 in DNA: TGTGCCAGCAGCCGAATTGCGGGAGGGCCCTTTGGTGTTAAGAATGAGCAGTTCTTC. Translated: CASSRIAGGPFGVKNEQFF.

The V gene is TRBV9, the J gene TRBJ2-2; either TRBD1 or TRBD2 may supply D (5 bases each). Trimming took off 4 bases at V and 1 base at J, with 11 bases between the two ends. Germline V gene lookup returns CDR1 SGDLS and CDR2 YYNGEE. CDR3 length: 15 amino acids. CDR3 sequence: CASSPGPQNTGELFF. The CDR3 bases are TGTGCCAGCAGCCCGGGACCCCAGAACACCGGGGAGCTGTTTTTT.

This clone was seen a single time. The chain uses TRBV6-4 and TRBJ2-5; D is unclear. Trimming stripped 6 bases from V and 2 bases from J, with 7 bases between. CDR1 and CDR2 (germline): MRHNA, SNTAGT. The CDR3 length is 12 residues. The CDR3 sequence: CASRARQETQYF. CDR3 DNA: TGTGCCAGCAGGGCTAGACAAGAGACCCAGTACTTC.

The gene calls are TRBV7-9 and TRBJ2-3; 10 bases are shared with TRBD2. After removal of 4 bases from V and 0 bases from J, the junction contained 4 bases not matched to a gene. In germline, CDR1 is SEHNR, CDR2 FQNEAQ (reference sequence). This CDR3 spans 16 amino acids. As DNA, the CDR3 is TGTGCCAGCAGCTACCCTAGCGGGAGCAGCACAGATACGCAGTATTTT. It yields the protein CASSYPSGSSTDTQYF.

The chain has TRBV6-5 and TRBJ1-1; 9 bases match TRBD1. The CDR3 runs to 16 residues. Germline V gene sequence: CDR1 MNHEY, CDR2 SVGAGI. The V segment lost 2 bases and the J segment 8 bases; nucleotides outside the gene matches: 12. CDR3 loop: CASSYHPPGQGREAFF. As DNA, the CDR3 is TGTGCCAGCAGTTACCATCCACCGGGACAGGGTCGGGAAGCTTTCTTT.

The gene calls are TRBV5-1 and TRBJ2-7, with 7 bases identical to TRBD1. The germline V gene encodes CDR1 SGHRS and CDR2 YFSETQ. The ends lost 4 bases at V and 7 bases at J; junction bases unmatched: 23. The CDR3 is 18 residues long. The CDR3 DNA follows: TGCGCCAGCAGCCCGATCTCAGGGGGATGGCCTAGGACGAGAGAGCAGTACTTC. Encoded protein: CASSPISGGWPRTREQYF.

The chain employs TRBV5-1 and TRBJ2-5; possible D gene TRBD1, 5 bases. CDR1 and CDR2 (germline): SGHRS, YFSETQ. This CDR3 region has 16 residues. The ends were cut back, 0 bases at V and 2 bases at J, with 14 bases in the middle. For the CDR3, the DNA is TGCGCCAGCAGCTTGGGCCCGGACAAAAATCAAGAGACCCAGTACTTC. Translated: CASSLGPDKNQETQYF.

The J gene is TRBJ2-7, the V gene TRBV10-3; D uncertain. The CDR3 loop spans 12 amino acids. Germline V gene sequence: CDR1 ENHRY, CDR2 SYGVKD. Trimming removed 4 bases at V and 2 bases at J, with 6 bases between. CDR3 sequence: CAISGLTYEQYF. The CDR3 DNA reads as TGTGCCATCAGTGGGTTAACCTACGAGCAGTACTTC.

This rearrangement joins TRBV18 to TRBJ2-7; perhaps TRBD2 as D (6 bases). V lost 3 bases, J lost 7 bases, and 13 bases lay in between. The CDR3 is 13 residues long. Germline CDR1 and CDR2: KGHSH and LQKENI. This CDR3 reads CASSPQAGGEQYF. In DNA form, the CDR3 reads TGTGCCAGCTCACCCCAGGCCGGGGGTGAGCAGTACTTC.

A word on this clone: The sample has other DNA sequences that encode this CDR3 too. This chain uses TRBV18 with TRBJ2-5; D not resolved. V was clipped by 0 bases and J by 2 bases, with 7 bases between them. This CDR3 spans 14 amino acids. Germline CDR1 KGHSH, CDR2 LQKENI. The CDR3 loop is CASSPPGQQETQYF. CDR3 DNA: TGTGCCAGCTCACCACCAGGGCAGCAAGAGACCCAGTACTTC.

The chain joins TRBV13 to TRBJ2-3; D remains ambiguous. Germline CDR1 reads PRHDT; CDR2 reads FYEKMQ (reference sequence). The CDR3 has 14 amino acids. The germline V and J ends were trimmed by 6 bases and 1 base, with 11 bases remaining between them. The CDR3 loop reads CASSEDWGTDTQYF. The CDR3 DNA follows: TGTGCCAGCAGTGAGGATTGGGGCACAGATACGCAGTATTTT.

The chain has TRBV5-1 and TRBJ2-1; TRBD2 is a possible D gene (6 bases). The V gene's germline CDR1 is SGHRS and CDR2 YFSETQ. V lost 4 bases to trimming and J lost 2 bases, with 10 bases between them. This CDR3 contains 14 residues. CDR3 nucleotide sequence: TGCGCCAGCAGCCTGGGACTGACCTACAATGAGCAGTTCTTC. Translated, it gives CASSLGLTYNEQFF.

J is TRBJ2-3 and V is TRBV19; TRBD1 might be the D (6 bases). The CDR3 has 15 amino acids. The V gene's germline CDR1 is LNHDA and CDR2 SQIVND (reference sequence). V shed 6 bases and J shed 2 bases, with 15 bases lying between them. The CDR3 sequence: CASSRTGRNTDTQYF. CDR3 nucleotide sequence: TGTGCCAGTAGCCGAACAGGGCGGAACACAGATACGCAGTATTTT.

This chain joins TRBV9 and TRBJ2-7, with D perhaps TRBD1 or TRBD2 (5 bases each). Trimming removed 1 base from V and 7 bases from J, with 18 bases in between. The CDR3 length is 15 residues. Germline assignment: CDR1 SGDLS and CDR2 YYNGEE. The CDR3 protein is CASSVLGEPGREQYF. The DNA for the CDR3 is TGTGCCAGCAGCGTATTAGGGGAGCCCGGGCGGGAGCAGTACTTC. Together with reference TRBV9 and TRBJ2-7, the CDR3 gives the full variable domain: DSGVTQTPKHLITATGQRVTLRCSPRSGDLSVYWYQQSLDQGLQFLIQYYNGEERAKGNILERFSAQQFPDLHSELNLSSLELGDSALYFCASSVLGEPGREQYFGPGTRLTVT.